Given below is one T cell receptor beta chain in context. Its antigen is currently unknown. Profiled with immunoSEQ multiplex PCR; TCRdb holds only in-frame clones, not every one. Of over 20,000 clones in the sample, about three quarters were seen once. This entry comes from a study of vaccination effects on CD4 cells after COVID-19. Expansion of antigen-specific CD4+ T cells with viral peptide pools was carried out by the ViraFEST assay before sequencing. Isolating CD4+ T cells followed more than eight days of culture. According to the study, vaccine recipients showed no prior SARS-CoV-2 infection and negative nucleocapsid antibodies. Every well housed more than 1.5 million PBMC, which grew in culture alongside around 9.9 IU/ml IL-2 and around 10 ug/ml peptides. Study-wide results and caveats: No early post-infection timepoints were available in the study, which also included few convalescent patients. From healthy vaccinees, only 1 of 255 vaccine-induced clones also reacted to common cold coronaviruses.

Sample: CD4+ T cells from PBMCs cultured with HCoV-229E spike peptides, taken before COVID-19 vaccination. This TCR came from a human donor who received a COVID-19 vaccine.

The CDR3 spells CAISGQLGTYNEQFF. CDR3 DNA: TGTGCCATCAGTGGGCAGCTTGGGACCTACAATGAGCAGTTCTTC. The chain couples TRBV10-3 to TRBJ2-1, with D unresolved. Looked up from germline, CDR1 is ENHRY and CDR2 is SYGVKD. Trimming pared 4 bases from V and 2 bases from J, leaving 12 bases between. This CDR3 has 15 amino acids.